This TCR beta chain was identified during a study of cytomegalovirus exposure and HLA in healthy donors. Overall study results and limits: Immune exposure information available was restricted to CMV serostatus. Both high specificity and high sensitivity reportedly marked the classifier's diagnosis of cytomegalovirus status. Among the CMV-associated chains, three were confirmed in vitro as specific for CMV antigens.

PCR was performed using 60 Vbeta and 13 Jbeta primers. The table came from immunoSEQ multiplex PCR; TCRdb's copy has only in-frame clones and leaves some out. The repertoire holds roughly 160,000 clones, with over 70% as singletons. A remark on this clone: Antigen specificity is unknown.

This CDR3 has 14 residues. The junction had 4 bases not matched to a gene; V was cut back by 6 bases and J by 3 bases. Germline V gene sequence: CDR1 LNHDA, CDR2 SQIVND (reference sequence). The specimen sequenced was PBMCs. The clonotype was recovered from a man aged 25-45 years in good health and CMV-seronegative. The gene calls are TRBV19 and TRBJ1-5, with 8 bases fitting TRBD1. This CDR3 is CASRGQVINQPQHF. CDR3 bases: TGTGCCAGTAGGGGACAGGTAATCAATCAGCCCCAGCATTTT.